A selection of T cell receptor beta chains follows, all from one sample in a study of blood T cell repertoires in COVID-19. This table comes from immunoSEQ multiplex PCR, and its TCRdb copy is limited to in-frame clones, with some not included. The sample has around 310,000 clones, over 85% seen once. Material for sequencing was PBMCs or T cells enriched from blood (not recorded which). The receptors were gathered from a woman between 25 and 40 years old who had recovered from COVID-19. CDR3s include the opening cysteine and the closing phenylalanine or tryptophan. The D gene is left open where the match is weak. The size entry is marked missing in some rows and otherwise reads once, few, many or a size class.

j_call: TRBJ1-4
d_call: .
cdr3_length: 16
v_call: TRBV7-9
clone_size: .
cdr3_nt: TGTGCCAGCAGCTCATACCTCAGGACAGAAGGTGAAAAACTGTTTTTT
cdr3_aa: CASSSYLRTEGEKLFF

j_call: TRBJ2-1
d_call: TRBD2
cdr3_length: 16
v_call: TRBV27
clone_size: .
cdr3_nt: TGTGCCAGCAGATCTAAAGCGGGAGGGCCAGCATGGGAGCAGTTCTTC
cdr3_aa: CASRSKAGGPAWEQFF

j_call: TRBJ1-3
d_call: .
cdr3_length: 13
v_call: TRBV6-5
clone_size: .
cdr3_nt: TGTGCCAGCGCTTTACATGAGAGAGGCACCATATATTTT
cdr3_aa: CASALHERGTIYF

j_call: TRBJ1-2
d_call: .
cdr3_length: 13
v_call: TRBV5-3
clone_size: .
cdr3_nt: TGTGCCAGAAGCACGAGCACAGTAGGAGGCTACACCTTC
cdr3_aa: CARSTSTVGGYTF

j_call: TRBJ2-7
d_call: .
cdr3_length: 14
v_call: TRBV6-6
clone_size: .
cdr3_nt: TGTGCCAGCAGTTTCCAGGGCCCCTCCTACGAGCAGTACTTC
cdr3_aa: CASSFQGPSYEQYF

j_call: TRBJ2-7
d_call: TRBD2
cdr3_length: 17
v_call: TRBV4-1
clone_size: .
cdr3_nt: TGCGCCAGCAGCCAAGTTGGGCTAGCGGGAGGTACCTACGAGCAGTACTTC
cdr3_aa: CASSQVGLAGGTYEQYF

j_call: TRBJ1-6
d_call: .
cdr3_length: 16
v_call: TRBV7-3
clone_size: .
cdr3_nt: TGTGCCAGCAGCTCGAGAGGCCCCTCCTATAATTCACCCCTCCACTTT
cdr3_aa: CASSSRGPSYNSPLHF

j_call: TRBJ2-7
d_call: .
cdr3_length: 14
v_call: TRBV10-3
clone_size: .
cdr3_nt: TGTGCCACCTGGATGGGAGCCGAATTGAGCGAGCAGTACTTC
cdr3_aa: CATWMGAELSEQYF

j_call: TRBJ2-7
d_call: .
cdr3_length: 14
v_call: TRBV27
clone_size: .
cdr3_nt: TGTGCCAGCAGTTTTGTGAAACAAACCTACGAGCAGTACTTC
cdr3_aa: CASSFVKQTYEQYF

j_call: TRBJ2-1
d_call: TRBD2
cdr3_length: 14
v_call: TRBV29-1
clone_size: .
cdr3_nt: TGCAGCGTTGATGGACTAGCGGGTATACATGAGCAGTTCTTC
cdr3_aa: CSVDGLAGIHEQFF

j_call: TRBJ1-2
d_call: .
cdr3_length: 16
v_call: TRBV11-2
clone_size: .
cdr3_nt: TGTGCCAGCAGCGACGGGACGGCTAGCGTGGGGTATGGCTACACCTTC
cdr3_aa: CASSDGTASVGYGYTF

j_call: TRBJ1-2
d_call: TRBD1
cdr3_length: 13
v_call: TRBV10-3
clone_size: .
cdr3_nt: TGTGCCATCAGCTCCGGGACAGGGGTTGGCTACACCTTC
cdr3_aa: CAISSGTGVGYTF

j_call: TRBJ2-1
d_call: TRBD1
cdr3_length: 16
v_call: TRBV5-1
clone_size: .
cdr3_nt: TGCGCCAGCAGCTTGGCCAGGGACAGGAGGACCGATGAGCAGTTCTTC
cdr3_aa: CASSLARDRRTDEQFF

j_call: TRBJ1-2
d_call: TRBD1
cdr3_length: 11
v_call: TRBV10-3
clone_size: .
cdr3_nt: TGTGCCGCGGAGGGGACAGGGGATCGTACCTTC
cdr3_aa: CAAEGTGDRTF

j_call: TRBJ2-2
d_call: TRBD1
cdr3_length: 15
v_call: TRBV7-3
clone_size: .
cdr3_nt: TGTGCCAGCAGCTTCGGACAGGGGCTGTCCGGGGAGCTGTTTTTT
cdr3_aa: CASSFGQGLSGELFF

j_call: TRBJ1-4
d_call: .
cdr3_length: 16
v_call: TRBV11-2
clone_size: .
cdr3_nt: TGTGCCAGCAGCCGGAGGGCCGGGGGGAGGAATGAAAAACTGTTTTTT
cdr3_aa: CASSRRAGGRNEKLFF

j_call: TRBJ2-2
d_call: TRBD1
cdr3_length: 16
v_call: TRBV5-1
clone_size: .
cdr3_nt: TGCGCCAGCAGCTTGCAATTGACAGGGGGTCACGGGGAGCTGTTTTTT
cdr3_aa: CASSLQLTGGHGELFF

j_call: TRBJ2-1
d_call: TRBD2
cdr3_length: 13
v_call: TRBV29-1
clone_size: .
cdr3_nt: TGCAGCGCCTCTAGCGGGAGGGGGTATGAGCAGTTCTTC
cdr3_aa: CSASSGRGYEQFF

j_call: TRBJ2-7
d_call: TRBD1
cdr3_length: 19
v_call: TRBV7-2
clone_size: .
cdr3_nt: TGTGCCAGCAGCCCCCGCAAAGTTACCCCCAGGGGGCTATTCTACGAGCAGTACTTC
cdr3_aa: CASSPRKVTPRGLFYEQYF

j_call: TRBJ1-3
d_call: TRBD1
cdr3_length: 18
v_call: TRBV10-3
clone_size: .
cdr3_nt: TGTGCCATCAGTGACCTCCGTTCCGGGACAGGGACTGGAAACACCATATATTTT
cdr3_aa: CAISDLRSGTGTGNTIYF

j_call: TRBJ2-7
d_call: .
cdr3_length: 13
v_call: TRBV11-2
clone_size: .
cdr3_nt: TGTGCCAGCAGCCCCAACCGGTGGGCCGAGCAGTACTTC
cdr3_aa: CASSPNRWAEQYF

j_call: TRBJ2-1
d_call: TRBD1
cdr3_length: 18
v_call: TRBV7-9
clone_size: .
cdr3_nt: TGTGCCAGCAGCTTAGCTCTGCGGACAGGGCGCTCCTACAATGAGCAGTTCTTC
cdr3_aa: CASSLALRTGRSYNEQFF

j_call: TRBJ2-6
d_call: .
cdr3_length: 16
v_call: TRBV4-3
clone_size: .
cdr3_nt: TGCGCCAGCAGCCAAGTCTACGTATCTGGGGCCAACGTCCTGACTTTC
cdr3_aa: CASSQVYVSGANVLTF

j_call: TRBJ2-1
d_call: .
cdr3_length: 13
v_call: TRBV19
clone_size: .
cdr3_nt: TGTGCCAGTAGTACGGACAGCCACAATGAGCAGTTCTTC
cdr3_aa: CASSTDSHNEQFF

j_call: TRBJ1-3
d_call: TRBD1
cdr3_length: 17
v_call: TRBV5-4
clone_size: .
cdr3_nt: TGTGCCAGCAGCCTCGGACAGGCCAGTCGTTCTGGAAACACCATATATTTT
cdr3_aa: CASSLGQASRSGNTIYF

j_call: TRBJ2-1
d_call: .
cdr3_length: 16
v_call: TRBV11-2
clone_size: .
cdr3_nt: TGTGCCAGCAGCTTAGTGATGTTGCAGGTACAGAGTGAGCAGTTCTTC
cdr3_aa: CASSLVMLQVQSEQFF

j_call: TRBJ2-2
d_call: TRBD1
cdr3_length: 15
v_call: TRBV10-1
clone_size: .
cdr3_nt: TGCGCCAGCAGTGGGGGACAGGCGAACACCGGGGAGCTGTTTTTT
cdr3_aa: CASSGGQANTGELFF

j_call: TRBJ2-7
d_call: .
cdr3_length: 12
v_call: TRBV5-1
clone_size: .
cdr3_nt: TGCGCCAGCAGCTTGGTTGGCGGCGAGCAGTACTTC
cdr3_aa: CASSLVGGEQYF

j_call: TRBJ2-3
d_call: TRBD1
cdr3_length: 15
v_call: TRBV19
clone_size: .
cdr3_nt: TGTGCCAGTAAACCCGAACAGGGGGTCACAGATACGCAGTATTTT
cdr3_aa: CASKPEQGVTDTQYF

j_call: TRBJ2-7
d_call: .
cdr3_length: 15
v_call: TRBV6-5
clone_size: few
cdr3_nt: TGTGCCAGCAGTTACCGCGGGACTCTTTCCTACGAGCAGTACTTC
cdr3_aa: CASSYRGTLSYEQYF

j_call: TRBJ2-3
d_call: .
cdr3_length: 15
v_call: TRBV28
clone_size: .
cdr3_nt: TGTGCCAGCAGTCACCGGGACTCTCACACAGATACGCAGTATTTT
cdr3_aa: CASSHRDSHTDTQYF

j_call: TRBJ1-5
d_call: TRBD1
cdr3_length: 15
v_call: TRBV19
clone_size: .
cdr3_nt: TGTGCCACCACCCCGGGACAGGGTAACAATCAGCCCCAGCATTTT
cdr3_aa: CATTPGQGNNQPQHF

j_call: TRBJ1-1
d_call: .
cdr3_length: 16
v_call: TRBV3-1/TRBV3-2
clone_size: .
cdr3_nt: TGTGCCAGCAGCCAAGAGGGGTGGCAGGGAAACACTGAAGCTTTCTTT
cdr3_aa: CASSQEGWQGNTEAFF

j_call: TRBJ1-1
d_call: .
cdr3_length: 14
v_call: TRBV18
clone_size: .
cdr3_nt: TGTGCCAGCTCACCACTTCCGGAGCACACTGAAGCTTTCTTT
cdr3_aa: CASSPLPEHTEAFF

j_call: TRBJ2-1
d_call: TRBD2
cdr3_length: 17
v_call: TRBV7-6
clone_size: once
cdr3_nt: TGTGCCAGCAGCTTCACTGGGGCGGGAGGAACCTACAATGAGCAGTTCTTC
cdr3_aa: CASSFTGAGGTYNEQFF

j_call: TRBJ2-7
d_call: .
cdr3_length: 14
v_call: TRBV3-1/TRBV3-2
clone_size: .
cdr3_nt: TGTGCCAGCACGTCCGGGACAATCCCGCGCAAGCAGTACTTC
cdr3_aa: CASTSGTIPRKQYF

j_call: TRBJ2-6
d_call: .
cdr3_length: 15
v_call: TRBV9
clone_size: .
cdr3_nt: TGTGCCAGCAGCGTATTTTACTCTGGGGCCAACGTCCTGACTTTC
cdr3_aa: CASSVFYSGANVLTF

j_call: TRBJ1-1
d_call: .
cdr3_length: 15
v_call: TRBV11-2
clone_size: once
cdr3_nt: TGTGCCAGCCGCGTTTTGCGACAGAGAAACACTGAAGCTTTCTTT
cdr3_aa: CASRVLRQRNTEAFF

j_call: TRBJ2-1
d_call: TRBD2
cdr3_length: 16
v_call: TRBV7-9
clone_size: once
cdr3_nt: TGTGCCAGCAGCCCTGGGACTAGCGGATCCAACAATGAGCAGTTCTTC
cdr3_aa: CASSPGTSGSNNEQFF

j_call: TRBJ1-2
d_call: .
cdr3_length: 15
v_call: TRBV19
clone_size: .
cdr3_nt: TGTGCCAGTAGTTCGGGGTCTACTGCTAACTATGGCTACACCTTC
cdr3_aa: CASSSGSTANYGYTF

j_call: TRBJ2-1
d_call: .
cdr3_length: 14
v_call: TRBV7-2
clone_size: .
cdr3_nt: TGTGCCAGCAGCCCCGACAGCAGAGGAAATGAGCAGTTCTTC
cdr3_aa: CASSPDSRGNEQFF

j_call: TRBJ2-4
d_call: .
cdr3_length: 18
v_call: TRBV7-2
clone_size: .
cdr3_nt: TGTGCCAGCAGCTTAGCGTTGGAGGGGGCTTTAGGCAAAAACATTCAGTACTTC
cdr3_aa: CASSLALEGALGKNIQYF

j_call: TRBJ1-6
d_call: .
cdr3_length: 15
v_call: TRBV5-1
clone_size: .
cdr3_nt: TGCGCCAGCAGCCAACAGGGACACCGAAATTCACCCCTCCACTTT
cdr3_aa: CASSQQGHRNSPLHF

j_call: TRBJ1-1
d_call: TRBD1
cdr3_length: 15
v_call: TRBV7-6
clone_size: once
cdr3_nt: TGTGCCAGCAGCTTCTCGACAGGGGAGTGGGCTGAAGCTTTCTTT
cdr3_aa: CASSFSTGEWAEAFF